The TCR beta chain under discussion was sequenced for a study of shared clonotypes between healthy human individuals. The CDR3 covers 15 residues. Germline CDR1 MNHEY, CDR2 SVGAGI. V lost 0 bases and J 2 bases, leaving 10 bases between the germline ends. Only in-frame clones appear in the TCRdb table, and some are missing; sequencing was by immunoSEQ multiplex PCR. The data hold approximately 2.5 million clones, with roughly 92% observed a single time. This chain uses TRBV6-5 with TRBJ1-2; D gene ambiguous. The clonotype comes from a young man in good health. The sample taken for sequencing was naive CD4+ T cells sorted from blood. Subset indicated: CD45RA+ positively selected. CDR3 region: CASSYSGAMNYGYTF. The CDR3 nucleotides read TGTGCCAGCAGTTACTCAGGCGCGATGAACTATGGCTACACCTTC.